The entry below gives a single TCR beta chain sequence along with its context. Profiled with immunoSEQ multiplex PCR; TCRdb holds only in-frame clones, not every one. This table has 40,000 to 50,000 clones, 70% to 85% appearing once. The treatment here: preoperative locoregional IRX-2 cytokine immunotherapy. This phase Ib study tested locoregional IRX-2 cytokine immunotherapy given before surgery. The CDR3 totals 15 residues. The germline V gene encodes CDR1 WSHSY and CDR2 SAAADI. V was shortened by 6 bases and J by 2 bases, with 13 bases between the two germline ends. This sample stems from a study of preoperative IRX-2 immunotherapy in early breast cancer.

The origin of this receptor is a human donor with breast cancer. The V call is TRBV10-2, the J call TRBJ1-4, with a tentative D call TRBD1 (6 bases). Specimen: tumor tissue, collected after IRX-2 immunotherapy. CDR3 sequence reads: CASRGGPATNEKLFF. DNA for the CDR3: TGCGCCAGCAGGGGGGGGCCAGCTACTAATGAAAAACTGTTTTTT.